This record concerns one T cell receptor (beta chain) sequence. Antigen specificity is unknown. Here immunoSEQ multiplex PCR was the method, and the copy in TCRdb shows in-frame clones only, minus some. The data show 150,000 to 200,000 clones, with around 91% seen just once and about 5.9% held by the top ten. The data were taken from a study of T cell responses to AZD1222 COVID-19 vaccine. Regarding the study as a whole: Sampled repertoires all dated from after the peak T cell response.

Per the germline V gene, CDR1 is MDHEN and CDR2 is SYDVKM. V was clipped by 7 bases and J by 5 bases; unmatched bases: 10. The length of the CDR3 is 15 residues. Here the sequenced sample was peripheral blood, taken 28 days after the second AZD1222 dose. The chain couples TRBV28 to TRBJ2-7; TRBD2 agrees at 11 bases. The TCR was taken from an adult who received the AZD1222 COVID-19 vaccine. CDR3 coding DNA: TGTGCCAGCACTTCGGGCGGACTAGCGGGCCACGAGCAGTACTTC. It is translated as CASTSGGLAGHEQYF.